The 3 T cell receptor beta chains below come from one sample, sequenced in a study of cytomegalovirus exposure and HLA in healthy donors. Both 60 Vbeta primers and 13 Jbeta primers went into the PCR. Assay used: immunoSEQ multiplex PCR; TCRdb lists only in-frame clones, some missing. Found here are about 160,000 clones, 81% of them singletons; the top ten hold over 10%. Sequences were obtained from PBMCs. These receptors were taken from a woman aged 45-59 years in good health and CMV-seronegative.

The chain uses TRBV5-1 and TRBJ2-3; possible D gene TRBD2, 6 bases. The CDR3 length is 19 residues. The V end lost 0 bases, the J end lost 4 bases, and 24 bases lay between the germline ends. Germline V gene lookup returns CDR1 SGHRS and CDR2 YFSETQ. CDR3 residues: CASSLGSTSYRPGADTQYF. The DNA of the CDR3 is TGCGCCAGCAGCTTGGGCTCAACTAGCTACCGACCTGGGGCAGATACGCAGTATTTT.

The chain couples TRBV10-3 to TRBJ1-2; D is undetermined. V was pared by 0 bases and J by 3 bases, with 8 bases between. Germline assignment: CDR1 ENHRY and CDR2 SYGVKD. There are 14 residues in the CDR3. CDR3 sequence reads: CAISESPDYYGYTF. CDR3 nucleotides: TGTGCCATCAGTGAGTCGCCCGACTACTATGGCTACACCTTC.

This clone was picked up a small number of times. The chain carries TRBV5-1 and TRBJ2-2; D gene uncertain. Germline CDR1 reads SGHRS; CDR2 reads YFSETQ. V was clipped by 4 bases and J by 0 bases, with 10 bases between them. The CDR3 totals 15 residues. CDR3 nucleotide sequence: TGCGCCAGCAGCCAAGATCAGGCGAACACCGGGGAGCTGTTTTTT. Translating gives CASSQDQANTGELFF.